One and the same sample provided the 22 T cell receptor beta chains below, sequenced in a study of T cell repertoires in cytomegalovirus infection. TCRdb used MiXCR to reprocess the reads, holding one entry per CDR3 protein. The sample includes a few hundred thousand distinct CDR3 sequences, about 20% of them seen just once. These receptors have no identified antigens. Sample: cultured PBMCs, taken from culture after CMV antigen stimulation. The source of these receptors is a human donor in good health (CMV status not recorded). Some clones in this sample may be carry-over from other donors' samples.

This clonotype was recorded a few times. This chain joins TRBV4-1 and TRBJ1-4, with TRBD1 matching 8 bases. The CDR3 contains 14 residues. Germline V gene lookup returns CDR1 MGHRA and CDR2 YSYEKL. The V and J ends lost 1 base and 10 bases, in that order; junction bases with no gene match: 5. In nucleotides, the CDR3 is TGCGCCAGCAGCCAAGTACAGGGGGGCGGAAAACTGTTTTTT. Translating gives CASSQVQGGGKLFF.

This clonotype was seen a few times. V and J are TRBV19 and TRBJ2-5; D remains ambiguous. Looked up from germline, CDR1 is LNHDA and CDR2 is SQIVND (reference sequence). Trimming took 3 bases from V and 4 from J, leaving 12 bases between them. There are 14 residues in the CDR3. CDR3 nucleotides: TGTGCCAGTAGTATTGGCGGCAGAAGAGAGACCCAGTACTTC. Amino acids: CASSIGGRRETQYF.

This clonotype was seen ten or more times. CDR3 nucleotide sequence: TGTGCCAGCAGCGCGTCCTTAGCGGGACAGAACTATGGCTACACCTTC. Its protein is CASSASLAGQNYGYTF. This chain uses TRBV7-2 with TRBJ1-2; 7 bases match TRBD1. V dropped 5 bases and J dropped 2; count of bases not matched to a gene: 11. The CDR3 length is 16 residues. Germline assignment: CDR1 SGHTA and CDR2 FQGNSA.

The table lists this clonotype with a few counts. V usage is TRBV4-2 and J usage is TRBJ2-7; TRBD1 matches 8 bases. V was pared by 4 bases and J by 4 bases, with 3 bases of the junction left unmatched. This CDR3 comprises 13 residues. Germline V gene lookup returns CDR1 LGHNA and CDR2 YNFKEQ. The CDR3 nucleotides read TGTGCCAGCAGCCGAAGGACAGGGTACGAGCAGTACTTC. This sequence encodes CASSRRTGYEQYF.

V is TRBV12-3 or TRBV12-4 and J is TRBJ2-4; tentatively, D is TRBD1 (5 bases). The germline V and J ends were trimmed by 1 base and 3 bases, with 13 bases remaining between them. The CDR3 is 16 residues long. CDR3 sequence reads: CASSLVKGLGKNIQYF. The DNA of the CDR3 is TGTGCCAGCAGTTTAGTTAAGGGGCTAGGCAAAAACATTCAGTACTTC.

Only a few counts were recorded for this clonotype. CDR3: CASSPGVGNQPQHF. CDR3 sequence (DNA): TGTGCCAGCAGTCCAGGGGTGGGCAATCAGCCCCAGCATTTT. The chain recombines TRBV6-4 with TRBJ1-5; possible D gene TRBD1, 6 bases. Trimming took 5 bases from V and 2 from J, leaving 10 bases between them. The CDR3 loop spans 14 amino acids. Germline CDR1 MRHNA, CDR2 SNTAGT.

This clonotype was picked up a small number of times. The CDR3, as DNA: TGTGCCAGTAGCTACGACAGGGGGCTTTACTACGAGCAGTACTTC. It is translated as CASSYDRGLYYEQYF. The chain carries TRBV19 and TRBJ2-7; 10 nucleotides agree with TRBD1. Unmatched junction bases numbered 8, after V lost 6 bases and J lost 3 bases. Germline lookup yields CDR1 LNHDA and CDR2 SQIVND (reference sequence). This CDR3 has 15 residues.

This clonotype was seen at least ten times. The chain employs TRBV7-9 and TRBJ2-7; TRBD2 matches at 10 bases. The CDR3 is 17 amino acids. Trimming cost V 1 base and J 2 bases; bases outside gene matches: 8. CDR1 is SEHNR and CDR2 is FQNEAQ in the germline V gene (reference sequence). The CDR3 protein is CASSLVGSSGSTYEQYV. CDR3 nucleotide sequence: TGTGCCAGCAGCTTAGTGGGGTCTAGCGGGAGCACCTACGAGCAGTACGTC.

The table lists this clonotype with many counts. V is TRBV11-2 and J is TRBJ2-1; maybe TRBD1 (5 bases). Germline CDR1 reads SGHAT; CDR2 reads FQNNGV. CDR3 size: 16 residues. The V end was cut by 5 bases, the J end by 9 bases, with 23 bases between. The CDR3 reads CASSPPGWDFDGEQFF. The CDR3 DNA sequence: TGTGCCAGCAGCCCCCCAGGGTGGGATTTTGACGGTGAGCAGTTCTTC. Filled out from reference TRBV11-2 and TRBJ2-1, the complete variable domain reads EAGVAQSPRYKIIEKRQSVAFWCNPISGHATLYWYQQILGQGPKLLIQFQNNGVVDDSQLPKDRFSAERLKGVDSTLKIQPAKLEDSAVYLCASSPPGWDFDGEQFFGPGTRLTVL.

The rearrangement links TRBV5-4 to TRBJ2-1; 9 bases fit TRBD2. V lost 0 bases and J lost 7; bases outside the gene matches: 2. The CDR3 loop spans 14 amino acids. Germline CDR1 reads SGHNT; CDR2 reads YYREEE (reference sequence). The CDR3, as DNA: TGTGCCAGCAGCTTGGCAGCGGGAGGAAATGAGCAGTTCTTC. Residues: CASSLAAGGNEQFF.

The rearrangement uses TRBV24-1 and TRBJ2-7; D is uncertain. CDR1 KGHDR and CDR2 SFDVKD come from the germline V gene. This CDR3 has 13 residues. V shed 5 bases and J shed 5 bases, with 12 bases lying between them. In nucleotides, the CDR3 is TGTGCCACCAGTGCGCCAGGAACCGACGAGCAGTACTTC. This codes for CATSAPGTDEQYF.

This clonotype was detected many times. The J gene is TRBJ1-1, the V gene TRBV19; perhaps TRBD1 as D (6 bases). V was cut by 9 bases and J by 0 bases, with 17 bases left in between. Per the germline V gene, CDR1 is LNHDA and CDR2 is SQIVND (reference sequence). The CDR3 extends over 15 amino acids. The CDR3 here is CASGQRGPMNTEAFF. CDR3 in DNA: TGTGCCAGCGGACAGCGAGGCCCTATGAACACTGAAGCTTTCTTT.

This clonotype was seen repeatedly, ten times or more. The genes are TRBV7-2 and TRBJ2-1, with no clear D. V was cut by 5 bases and J by 8 bases, with 10 bases left in between. CDR3 length equals 12 residues. Germline values: CDR1 SGHTA, CDR2 FQGNSA. CDR3 DNA sequence: TGTGCCAGCAGCGCCTTTGGGGATGAGCAGTTCTTC. As protein: CASSAFGDEQFF.

The chain uses TRBV12-3 or TRBV12-4 and TRBJ2-2; possibly TRBD1 for D (6 bases). Trimming shortened V by 8 bases and J by 2 bases, and 12 bases separated the two germline ends. This CDR3 comprises 14 residues. The CDR3 region is CASGDRRNTGELFF. DNA of the CDR3: TGTGCCAGCGGAGACAGGAGAAACACCGGGGAGCTGTTTTTT.

The chain is built from TRBV7-6 and TRBJ1-1, with D possibly matching TRBD1 (6 bases). Germline lookup yields CDR1 SGHVS and CDR2 FNYEAQ. V shed 5 bases and J shed 1 base, with 11 bases lying between them. This CDR3 is 14 amino acids long. Here the CDR3 reads CASSVQGPNTEAFF. CDR3 nucleotide sequence: TGTGCCAGCAGCGTACAGGGACCGAACACTGAAGCTTTCTTT.

The rearrangement links TRBV27 to TRBJ2-2, with 8 bases aligning to TRBD1. Germline V gene data show CDR1 as MNHEY and CDR2 as SMNVEV (reference sequence). The CDR3 is 15 residues long. The junction had 7 bases not matched to a gene; V was cut back by 6 bases and J by 4 bases. The CDR3, as DNA: TGTGCCAGCAGACCTCAGGGGGCGCGCACCGGGGAGCTGTTTTTT. Residues: CASRPQGARTGELFF.

The rearrangement links TRBV7-6 to TRBJ2-1; no reliable D call. V lost 5 bases and J lost 8, with 16 bases in between. Germline loops: CDR1 SGHVS, CDR2 FNYEAQ. This CDR3 is built from 14 residues. This CDR3 reads CASSPTKIADEQFF. Here the CDR3 DNA reads TGTGCCAGCAGCCCCACCAAAATAGCTGATGAGCAGTTCTTC.

The CDR3 DNA reads TGTGCCACCAGCAGAGGGTCGGAAGGCACCGGGGAGCTGTTTTTT. Its translation: CATSRGSEGTGELFF. The chain employs TRBV15 and TRBJ2-2; no firm D call. V was clipped by 1 base and J by 4 bases, with 10 bases between them. The length of the CDR3 is 15 residues. CDR1 and CDR2 from the germline V gene are LNHNV and YYDKDF (reference sequence). Complete variable domain (other parts from reference TRBV15 and TRBJ2-2): DAMVIQNPRYQVTQFGKPVTLSCSQTLNHNVMYWYQQKSSQAPKLLFHYYDKDFNNEADTPDNFQSRRPNTSFCFLDIRSPGLGDTAMYLCATSRGSEGTGELFFGEGSRLTVL.

In this sample, this clonotype turned up a few times. The chain carries TRBV27 and TRBJ1-2, with D unresolved. Germline CDR1 is MNHEY and CDR2 is SMNVEV (reference sequence). V lost 7 bases, J lost 7 bases, and 22 bases lay in between. This CDR3 has 15 residues. This CDR3 reads CASTTYDGLQRGYTF. CDR3 coding DNA: TGTGCCAGCACTACGTACGACGGGCTCCAGCGTGGCTACACCTTC.

This clonotype was seen ten or more times. This chain uses TRBV4-3 with TRBJ2-2; D unclear. Germline V gene sequence: CDR1 LGHNA, CDR2 YSLEER. V was trimmed by 2 bases and J by 7 bases, leaving 11 bases between them. CDR3 size: 14 residues. The CDR3 sequence: CASSQSRTGGELFF. The CDR3 region has the DNA TGCGCCAGCAGCCAATCCCGAACGGGCGGGGAGCTGTTTTTT.

This clonotype was observed a handful of times. The rearrangement uses TRBV6-2 or TRBV6-3 and TRBJ2-1; no reliable D call. CDR3 length: 13 amino acids. The ends were cut back, 2 bases at V and 7 bases at J, with 9 bases in the middle. CDR1 and CDR2 from the germline V gene are MNHEY and SVGEGT. The CDR3: CASSYRSWNEQFF. The CDR3 bases are TGTGCCAGCAGTTACAGGAGTTGGAATGAGCAGTTCTTC.

The chain links TRBV4-3 to TRBJ2-2, with D hard to call. Trimming pared 0 bases from V and 4 bases from J, leaving 15 bases between. CDR1 and CDR2 from the germline V gene are LGHNA and YSLEER. This CDR3 comprises 17 residues. CDR3 sequence reads: CASSQEGPQVSTGELFF. In DNA form, the CDR3 reads TGCGCCAGCAGCCAAGAAGGACCTCAGGTGTCCACCGGGGAGCTGTTTTTT.